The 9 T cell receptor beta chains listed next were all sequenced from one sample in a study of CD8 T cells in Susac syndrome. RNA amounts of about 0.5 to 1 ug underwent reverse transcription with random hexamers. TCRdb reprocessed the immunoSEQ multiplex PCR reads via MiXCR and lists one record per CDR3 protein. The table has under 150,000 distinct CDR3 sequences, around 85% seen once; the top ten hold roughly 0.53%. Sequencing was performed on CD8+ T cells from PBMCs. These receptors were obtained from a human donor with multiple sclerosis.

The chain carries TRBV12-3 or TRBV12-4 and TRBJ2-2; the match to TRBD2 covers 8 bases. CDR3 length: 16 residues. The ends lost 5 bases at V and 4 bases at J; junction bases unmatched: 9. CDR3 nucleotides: TGTGCCAGCAGTCCCGCCGGGAGGGGGGGCACCGGGGAGCTGTTTTTT. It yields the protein CASSPAGRGGTGELFF.

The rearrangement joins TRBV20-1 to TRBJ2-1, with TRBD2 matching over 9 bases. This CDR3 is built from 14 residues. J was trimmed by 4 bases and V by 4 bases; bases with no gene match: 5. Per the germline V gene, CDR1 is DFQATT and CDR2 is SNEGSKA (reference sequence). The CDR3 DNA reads TGCAGTGCTATGAGACTAGCGGAGTACAATGAGCAGTTCTTC. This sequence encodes CSAMRLAEYNEQFF.

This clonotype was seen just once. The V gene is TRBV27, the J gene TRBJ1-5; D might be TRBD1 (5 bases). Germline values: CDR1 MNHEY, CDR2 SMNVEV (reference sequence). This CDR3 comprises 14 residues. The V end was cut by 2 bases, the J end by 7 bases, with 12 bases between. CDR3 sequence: CASSLGRGRQPQHF. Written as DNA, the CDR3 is TGTGCCAGCAGTTTAGGACGGGGGAGGCAGCCCCAGCATTTT.

CDR3 sequence (DNA): TGTGCCACCTCAGGGGAAGGAGGCTACACCTTC. It translates to CATSGEGGYTF. The chain uses TRBV19 and TRBJ1-2; maybe TRBD1 (6 bases). The CDR3 has 11 amino acids. The ends were cut back, 10 bases at V and 8 bases at J, with 14 bases in the middle. Germline lookup yields CDR1 LNHDA and CDR2 SQIVND (reference sequence).

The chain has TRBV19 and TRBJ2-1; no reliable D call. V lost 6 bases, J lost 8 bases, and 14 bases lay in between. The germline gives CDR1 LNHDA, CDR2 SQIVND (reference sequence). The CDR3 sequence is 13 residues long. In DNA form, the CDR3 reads TGTGCCAGTAGCAATCTAGTGAGCGATGAGCAGTTCTTC. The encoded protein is CASSNLVSDEQFF.

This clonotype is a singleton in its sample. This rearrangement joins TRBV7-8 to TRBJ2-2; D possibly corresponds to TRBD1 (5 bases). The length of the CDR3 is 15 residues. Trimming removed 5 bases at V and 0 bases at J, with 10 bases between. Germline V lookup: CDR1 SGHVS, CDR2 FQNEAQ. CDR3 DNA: TGTGCCAGCAGCCCTCAGGGCGCGAACACCGGGGAGCTGTTTTTT. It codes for CASSPQGANTGELFF.

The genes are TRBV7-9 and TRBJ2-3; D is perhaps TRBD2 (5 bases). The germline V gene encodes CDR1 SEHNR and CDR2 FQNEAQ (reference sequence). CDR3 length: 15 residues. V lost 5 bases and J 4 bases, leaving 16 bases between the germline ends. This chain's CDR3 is CASSAPLEGADTQYF. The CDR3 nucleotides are TGTGCCAGCAGCGCCCCCCTTGAGGGTGCAGATACGCAGTATTTT.

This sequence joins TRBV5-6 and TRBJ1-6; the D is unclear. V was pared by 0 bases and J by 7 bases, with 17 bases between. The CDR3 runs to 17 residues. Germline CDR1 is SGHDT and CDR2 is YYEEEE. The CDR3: CASSLDIEGLVNSPLHF. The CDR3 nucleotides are TGTGCCAGCAGCTTGGATATTGAAGGGCTTGTGAATTCACCCCTCCACTTT.

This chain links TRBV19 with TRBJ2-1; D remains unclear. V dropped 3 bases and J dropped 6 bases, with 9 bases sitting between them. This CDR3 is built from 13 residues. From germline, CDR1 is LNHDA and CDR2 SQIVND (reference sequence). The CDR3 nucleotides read TGTGCCAGTAGTATTGAAGGGCCCAATGAGCAGTTCTTC. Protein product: CASSIEGPNEQFF.